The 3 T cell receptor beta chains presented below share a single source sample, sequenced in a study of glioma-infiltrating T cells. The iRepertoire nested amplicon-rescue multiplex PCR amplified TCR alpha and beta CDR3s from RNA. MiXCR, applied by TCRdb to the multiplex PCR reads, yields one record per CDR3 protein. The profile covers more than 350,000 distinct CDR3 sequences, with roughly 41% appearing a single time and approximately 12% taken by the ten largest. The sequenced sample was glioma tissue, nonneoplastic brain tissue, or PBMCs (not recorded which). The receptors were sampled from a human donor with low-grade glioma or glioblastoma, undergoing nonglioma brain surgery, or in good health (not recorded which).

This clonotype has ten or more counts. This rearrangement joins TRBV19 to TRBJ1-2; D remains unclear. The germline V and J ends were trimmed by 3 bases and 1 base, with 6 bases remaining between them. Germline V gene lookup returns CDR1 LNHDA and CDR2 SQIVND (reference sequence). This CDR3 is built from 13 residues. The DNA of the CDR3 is TGTGCCAGTAGTATGGTGGTTAACTATGGCTACACCTTC. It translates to CASSMVVNYGYTF.

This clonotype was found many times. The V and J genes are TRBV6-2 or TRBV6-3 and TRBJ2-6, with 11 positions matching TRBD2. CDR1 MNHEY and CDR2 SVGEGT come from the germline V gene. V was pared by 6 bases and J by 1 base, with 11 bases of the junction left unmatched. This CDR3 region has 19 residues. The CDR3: CASSYRLAGTRSGANVLTF. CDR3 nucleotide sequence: TGTGCCAGCAGCTATCGACTAGCGGGGACCCGATCTGGGGCCAACGTCCTGACTTTC.

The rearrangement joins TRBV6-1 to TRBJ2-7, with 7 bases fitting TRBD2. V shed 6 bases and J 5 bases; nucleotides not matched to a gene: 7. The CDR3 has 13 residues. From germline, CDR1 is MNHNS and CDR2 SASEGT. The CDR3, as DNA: TGTGCCAGCAGCCGTGGGAGGGCCGACGAGCAGTACTTC. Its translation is CASSRGRADEQYF.